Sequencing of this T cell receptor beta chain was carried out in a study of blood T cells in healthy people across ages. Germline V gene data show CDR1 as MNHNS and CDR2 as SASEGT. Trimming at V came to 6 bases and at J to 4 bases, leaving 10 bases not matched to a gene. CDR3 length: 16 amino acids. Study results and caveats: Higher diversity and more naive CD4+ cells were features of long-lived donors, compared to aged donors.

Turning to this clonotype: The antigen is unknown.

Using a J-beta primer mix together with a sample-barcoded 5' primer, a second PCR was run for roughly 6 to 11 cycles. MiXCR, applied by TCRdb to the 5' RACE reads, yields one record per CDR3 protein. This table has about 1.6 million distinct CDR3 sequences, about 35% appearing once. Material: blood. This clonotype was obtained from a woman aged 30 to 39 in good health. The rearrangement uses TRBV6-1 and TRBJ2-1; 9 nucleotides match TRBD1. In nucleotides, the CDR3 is TGTGCCAGCAGCCTCGGGACAGGGAGGGGATACAATGAGCAGTTCTTC. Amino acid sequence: CASSLGTGRGYNEQFF.